Each of the 12 T cell receptor beta chains below was sequenced from the same sample in a study of blood T cell repertoires in COVID-19. TCRdb's copy holds only in-frame clones and misses some; the assay was immunoSEQ multiplex PCR. Of about 220,000 clones in the sample, over 75% were seen once. Specimen: peripheral blood. All receptors come from a human donor in a cohort sampled during active COVID-19.

The CDR3 DNA is TGTGCCAGCAGTGACCCCCGGGCCGGGACAGGGGATGGGAATGAGCAGTTCTTC. Translation gives CASSDPRAGTGDGNEQFF. The chain has TRBV25-1 and TRBJ2-1; 10 nucleotides agree with TRBD1. The germline CDR1 and CDR2 sequences are MGHDK and SYGVNS. This CDR3 region has 18 residues. With 3 bases clipped from V and 7 bases from J, the junction kept 15 bases outside the gene matches.

The table lists this clone with a count of one. This chain joins TRBV7-2 and TRBJ1-3; the D is unclear. The CDR3 contains 14 residues. The germline V gene has CDR1 SGHTA and CDR2 FQGNSA. Trimming removed 5 bases at V and 0 bases at J, with 8 bases between. The CDR3 loop is CASSPAGSGNTIYF. Written as DNA, the CDR3 is TGTGCCAGCAGCCCGGCGGGCTCTGGAAACACCATATATTTT.

Turning to this clone: Within the sample, other DNA sequences also encode this same CDR3. The V gene is TRBV5-1, the J gene TRBJ2-3; TRBD2 is a possible D gene (6 bases). This CDR3 comprises 13 residues. CDR1 and CDR2 (germline): SGHRS, YFSETQ. V lost 5 bases, J lost 1 base, and 8 bases lay in between. The CDR3 nucleotides read TGCGCCAGCAGTTTAGCGGGCACAGATACGCAGTATTTT. Its protein product is CASSLAGTDTQYF.

This chain connects TRBV7-3 to TRBJ2-5, with TRBD2 matching 15 bases. Germline CDR1 and CDR2: SGHTA and FQGTGA. The ends lost 4 bases at V and 1 base at J; junction bases unmatched: 1. The CDR3 totals 16 residues. The CDR3 DNA is TGTGCCAGCAGCTGGGGACTAGCGGGAGGCCAAGAGACCCAGTACTTC. It encodes CASSWGLAGGQETQYF. The whole variable domain, filled in from reference TRBV7-3 and TRBJ2-5, reads GAGVSQTPSNKVTEKGKYVELRCDPISGHTALYWYRQSLGQGPEFLIYFQGTGAADDSGLPNDRFFAVRPEGSVSTLKIQRTERGDSAVYLCASSWGLAGGQETQYFGPGTRLLVL.

This sequence joins TRBV3-1 (or the pseudogene TRBV3-2) and TRBJ2-7; TRBD1 matches at 8 bases. The CDR3 sequence is 15 residues long. V lost 5 bases to trimming and J lost 2 bases; unmatched junction nucleotides: 8. Germline V gene lookup returns CDR1 LGHDT and CDR2 YNNKEL (reference sequence). DNA for the CDR3: TGTGCCAGCAGCTCTCGGACAGGGCAGGCCTACGAGCAGTACTTC. It specifies CASSSRTGQAYEQYF.

This clone was detected a few times. The chain combines TRBV28 with TRBJ1-5; D might be TRBD1 (5 bases). Germline values: CDR1 MDHEN, CDR2 SYDVKM. V lost 3 bases to trimming and J lost 4 bases, with 13 bases between them. CDR3 size: 15 residues. DNA for the CDR3: TGTGCCAGCAGTTTGATAGGGGCGATAAATCAGCCCCAGCATTTT. Translated: CASSLIGAINQPQHF.

This clone was seen once. V is TRBV6-1 and J is TRBJ2-1, with 9 bases identical to TRBD1. The germline CDR1 and CDR2 sequences are MNHNS and SASEGT. The CDR3 length is 16 residues. The junction had 9 bases not matched to a gene; V was cut back by 4 bases and J by 5 bases. CDR3 in DNA: TGTGCCAGCAGTGCAGGAGGACAGGGGTGGCACAATGAGCAGTTCTTC. Translation gives CASSAGGQGWHNEQFF.

The chain is built from TRBV28 and TRBJ2-2; 15 bases are a match to TRBD2. CDR3 length: 17 residues. Germline CDR1 reads MDHEN; CDR2 reads SYDVKM. V dropped 4 bases and J dropped 4; count of bases not matched to a gene: 4. The CDR3 protein is CASSSPGLAGGTGELFF. CDR3 DNA sequence: TGTGCCAGCAGTTCCCCGGGACTAGCGGGAGGCACCGGGGAGCTGTTTTTT.

The chain joins TRBV19 to TRBJ2-1; a possible D gene is TRBD1 (6 bases). The germline gives CDR1 LNHDA, CDR2 SQIVND (reference sequence). Trimming removed 7 bases at V and 4 bases at J, with 14 bases between. This CDR3 has 14 amino acids. DNA of the CDR3: TGTGCCAGTAACAACAGGGCATCGTACAATGAGCAGTTCTTC. Encoded protein: CASNNRASYNEQFF.

This clone came up once. V gene TRBV28 combines with J gene TRBJ1-4, with D possibly being TRBD1 (6 bases). CDR1 and CDR2 from the germline V gene are MDHEN and SYDVKM. Trimming cost V 2 bases and J 5 bases, with 12 bases left between them. The CDR3 has 15 amino acids. DNA for the CDR3: TGTGCCAGCAGTTTAGGGGCCAGGGGAAATGAAAAACTGTTTTTT. Protein sequence: CASSLGARGNEKLFF.

V and J are TRBV5-5 and TRBJ1-2, with D possibly being TRBD1 (5 bases). V lost 4 bases to trimming and J lost 4 bases, with 17 bases between them. CDR1 is SGHKS and CDR2 is YYEKEE in the germline V gene (reference sequence). This CDR3 has 15 residues. The CDR3 DNA reads TGTGCCAGCAGCCCCGGGACTGCGAACGGCTATGGCTACACCTTC. This encodes CASSPGTANGYGYTF.

This clone has a handful of counts. The junction differs from germline at one of its ends, possibly a read error. The chain is built from TRBV7-2 and TRBJ1-3; 9 bases match TRBD1. CDR1 SGHTA and CDR2 FQGNSA come from the germline V gene. There are 15 residues in the CDR3. The CDR3 nucleotides read TGTGCCAGCAACTTACAGGGGGCTGCTGGAAACACCATATATTTT. As protein: CASNLQGAAGNTIYF.